A single sample is the source of the 29 T cell receptor beta chains below, sequenced in a study of T cell responses to AZD1222 COVID-19 vaccine (dated by TCRdb to about 2021). Interpreted using the paper, the time point label stands for: baseline before first vaccination. Library method: the immunoSEQ multiplex PCR assay. TCRdb holds this immuneACCESS table with in-frame rearrangements only. Some clones are missing; in checked studies, unresolved V genes explain under half, and the rest has no known cause. The sample table contains some 120,000 clones; only one count was recorded for over 85% of them. The ten largest clonotypes hold less than 4.5% of the sample. The sequencing here drew on peripheral blood, taken on day 0 of AZD1222 vaccination. The receptors come from an adult in good health.

The V call is TRBV5-1, the J call TRBJ1-2; D is uncertain. V lost 2 bases and J lost 6, with 11 bases in between. The length of the CDR3 is 13 residues. Germline CDR1 and CDR2: SGHRS and YFSETQ. The CDR3 spells CASSLGVMDGYTF. The CDR3 bases are TGCGCCAGCAGCTTAGGCGTGATGGATGGCTACACCTTC.

This chain connects TRBV4-1 to TRBJ2-5; the D gene is possibly TRBD1 (6 bases). The length of the CDR3 is 14 residues. CDR1 is MGHRA and CDR2 is YSYEKL in the germline V gene. The V and J ends lost 3 bases and 0 bases respectively, with 8 bases between them. The DNA of the CDR3 is TGCGCCAGCAGCCACTACAGGGACCAAGAGACCCAGTACTTC. Amino acid sequence: CASSHYRDQETQYF.

In regard to this clone: Other DNA sequences in this specimen translate into the identical CDR3. The CDR3 loop is CASSYAYEQYF. For the CDR3, the DNA is TGTGCCAGCAGTTATGCGTACGAGCAGTACTTC. The rearrangement uses TRBV2 and TRBJ2-7, with D unclear. Trimming cost V 5 bases and J 4 bases, with 6 bases left between them. Germline CDR1 and CDR2: SNHLY and FYNNEI. This CDR3 contains 11 residues. The variable domain in full, completed from reference TRBV2 and TRBJ2-7, reads EPEVTQTPSHQVTQMGQEVILRCVPISNHLYFYWYRQILGQKVEFLVSFYNNEISEKSEIFDDQFSVERPDGSNFTLKIRSTKLEDSAMYFCASSYAYEQYFGPGTRLTVT.

The chain carries TRBV11-2 and TRBJ2-7; 8 bases line up with TRBD1. This CDR3 is built from 13 residues. The germline V gene encodes CDR1 SGHAT and CDR2 FQNNGV. With 1 base clipped from V and 4 bases from J, the junction kept 0 bases outside the gene matches. The DNA of the CDR3 is TGTGCCAGCAGCTTAGGGACAGGGTACGAGCAGTACTTC. Residues: CASSLGTGYEQYF. The full variable domain, rest sourced from reference TRBV11-2 and TRBJ2-7, is EAGVAQSPRYKIIEKRQSVAFWCNPISGHATLYWYQQILGQGPKLLIQFQNNGVVDDSQLPKDRFSAERLKGVDSTLKIQPAKLEDSAVYLCASSLGTGYEQYFGPGTRLTVT.

This chain connects TRBV6-1 to TRBJ1-5, with unresolved D. V was trimmed by 2 bases and J by 6 bases, leaving 11 bases between them. Germline CDR1 and CDR2: MNHNS and SASEGT. The CDR3 consists of 14 residues. CDR3 bases: TGTGCCAGCAGTGAACCCCGGATAGGTCAGCCCCAGCATTTT. It translates to CASSEPRIGQPQHF.

The chain has TRBV5-1 and TRBJ2-1; TRBD2 matches 7 bases. The CDR3 has 18 residues. Germline CDR1 reads SGHRS; CDR2 reads YFSETQ. With 0 bases clipped from V and 12 bases from J, the junction kept 21 bases outside the gene matches. CDR3 in DNA: TGCGCCAGCAGCTTGGATTTAGCGGGCATGCTACCTACGCGGGGGCAGTTCTTC. It translates to CASSLDLAGMLPTRGQFF.

The CDR3 loop is CSVEDLKEKLFF. The CDR3 DNA sequence: TGCAGCGTTGAAGATCTGAAAGAAAAACTGTTTTTT. The chain couples TRBV29-1 to TRBJ1-4; D remains ambiguous. The CDR3 runs 12 residues. V lost 0 bases and J 8 bases, leaving 7 bases between the germline ends. Germline V lookup: CDR1 SQVTM, CDR2 ANQGSEA.

This clone came up a few times. V gene TRBV29-1 combines with J gene TRBJ2-3; 8 positions agree with TRBD1. The CDR3 covers 14 residues. Germline loops: CDR1 SQVTM, CDR2 ANQGSEA. The V gene end was trimmed by 7 bases and the J gene end by 5 bases; junction bases not matched to a gene: 11. CDR3 nucleotide sequence: TGCAGCGCCGGACAGGGTGAGGTGTTAGATACGCAGTATTTT. It codes for CSAGQGEVLDTQYF.

This chain joins TRBV28 and TRBJ2-7; D gene ambiguous. V was clipped by 3 bases and J by 1 base, with 10 bases between them. CDR1 and CDR2 from the germline V gene are MDHEN and SYDVKM. This CDR3 has 14 residues. Here the CDR3 reads CASSFGDTSYEQYF. Written as DNA, the CDR3 is TGTGCCAGCAGTTTTGGAGACACTTCCTACGAGCAGTACTTC.

J is TRBJ1-2 and V is TRBV28, with D possibly matching TRBD1 (5 bases). The CDR3 runs to 15 residues. V gave up 4 bases and J gave up 4 bases, with 16 bases separating them. Germline V gene data show CDR1 as MDHEN and CDR2 as SYDVKM. The CDR3 nucleotides read TGTGCCAGCAGTTCGGGGGTAGCGGGCGGCTATGGCTACACCTTC. This gives the protein CASSSGVAGGYGYTF.

This sequence joins TRBV5-6 and TRBJ1-1, with D unresolved. Germline V gives CDR1 SGHDT, CDR2 YYEEEE. The length of the CDR3 is 14 residues. The ends were cut back, 2 bases at V and 1 base at J, with 9 bases in the middle. CDR3 sequence: CASSLRTANTEAFF. For the CDR3, the DNA is TGTGCCAGCAGCTTACGGACGGCGAACACTGAAGCTTTCTTT.

The rearrangement links TRBV18 to TRBJ2-7; possible D gene TRBD1, 7 bases. The CDR3 has 17 amino acids. V was clipped by 4 bases and J by 3 bases, with 22 bases between them. Germline lookup yields CDR1 KGHSH and CDR2 LQKENI. Here the CDR3 DNA reads TGTGCCAGCTCACACGTCCCATGGCGGGACAGACACTACGAGCAGTACTTC. Translation: CASSHVPWRDRHYEQYF.

V and J are TRBV4-2 and TRBJ1-6; 8 bases agree with TRBD1. The CDR3 sequence is 16 residues long. CDR1 is LGHNA, CDR2 YNFKEQ, per germline. Trimming at V came to 2 bases and at J to 4 bases, leaving 4 bases not matched to a gene. For the CDR3, the DNA is TGTGCCAGCAGCCAAACTCGGACAGGGTATAATTCACCCCTCCACTTT. Encoded protein: CASSQTRTGYNSPLHF.

V and J are TRBV7-2 and TRBJ1-6; possibly TRBD1 for D (5 bases). Per the germline V gene, CDR1 is SGHTA and CDR2 is FQGNSA. V was pared by 3 bases and J by 6 bases, with 6 bases between. The CDR3 loop spans 13 amino acids. The DNA of the CDR3 is TGTGCCAGCAGCTTGGGGACTAATTCACCCCTCCACTTT. Amino acid sequence: CASSLGTNSPLHF.

This chain joins TRBV29-1 and TRBJ1-2; 9 bases agree with TRBD1. V shed 0 bases and J 6 bases; nucleotides not matched to a gene: 8. The CDR3 length is 15 residues. The V gene's germline CDR1 is SQVTM and CDR2 ANQGSEA. The chain's CDR3 is CSVEDGGTGINGYTF. The CDR3 coding sequence is TGCAGCGTTGAAGATGGGGGGACAGGGATCAATGGCTACACCTTC.

This sequence joins TRBV6-2 or TRBV6-3 and TRBJ2-7; D is undetermined. Germline CDR1 and CDR2: MNHEY and SVGEGT. There are 12 residues in the CDR3. V gave up 2 bases and J gave up 10 bases, with 12 bases separating them. The CDR3 region is CASSYPVPGQYF. CDR3 nucleotide sequence: TGTGCCAGCAGTTACCCGGTCCCCGGTCAGTACTTC.

This clone was recorded only once. The genes are TRBV18 and TRBJ2-4; D gene ambiguous. CDR3 length: 18 amino acids. V was shortened by 2 bases and J by 0 bases, with 17 bases between the two germline ends. CDR1 is KGHSH and CDR2 is LQKENI in the germline V gene. The CDR3 region is CASSPSDGLQLAKNIQYF. The CDR3 region has the DNA TGTGCCAGCTCACCAAGTGACGGTCTCCAGCTAGCCAAAAACATTCAGTACTTC.

This rearrangement joins TRBV6-5 to TRBJ2-5; possible D gene TRBD1, 5 bases. CDR1 MNHEY and CDR2 SVGAGI come from the germline V gene. V was shortened by 5 bases and J by 2 bases, with 15 bases between the two germline ends. This CDR3 spans 15 amino acids. The CDR3 nucleotides are TGTGCCAGCAGTACAGGATTTGGATATCAAGAGACCCAGTACTTC. It is translated as CASSTGFGYQETQYF.

V gene TRBV5-1 combines with J gene TRBJ2-1; tentative D call: TRBD2 (5 bases). Germline V gives CDR1 SGHRS, CDR2 YFSETQ. V was pared by 2 bases and J by 0 bases, with 9 bases between. This CDR3 contains 15 residues. The CDR3 region has the DNA TGCGCCAGCAGCTTCGGGGAGAGCTCCTACAATGAGCAGTTCTTC. Translating it yields CASSFGESSYNEQFF.

This clone was seen a single time. The chain employs TRBV18 and TRBJ1-5; no clear D gene. V was clipped by 3 bases and J by 0 bases, with 6 bases between them. This CDR3 comprises 14 residues. Per the germline V gene, CDR1 is KGHSH and CDR2 is LQKENI. The CDR3 coding sequence is TGTGCCAGCTCACCTCCTTATAGCAATCAGCCCCAGCATTTT. This encodes CASSPPYSNQPQHF. The whole variable domain, remainder taken from reference TRBV18 and TRBJ1-5, is NAGVMQNPRHLVRRRGQEARLRCSPMKGHSHVYWYRQLPEEGLKFMVYLQKENIIDESGMPKERFSAEFPKEGPSILRIQQVVRGDSAAYFCASSPPYSNQPQHFGDGTRLSIL.

V gene TRBV19 combines with J gene TRBJ1-4; no firm D call. The CDR3 is 13 amino acids. V was pared by 7 bases and J by 4 bases, with 10 bases between. Germline assignment: CDR1 LNHDA and CDR2 SQIVND (reference sequence). The CDR3, as DNA: TGTGCCAGTATGGGGAAAAATAATGAAAAACTGTTTTTT. Protein sequence: CASMGKNNEKLFF.

The CDR3 reads CATSSPPPFYSPLHF. CDR3 in DNA: TGTGCCACCAGCAGTCCCCCCCCGTTTTATTCACCCCTCCACTTT. The chain combines TRBV15 with TRBJ1-6; no definite D call. CDR1 and CDR2 (germline): LNHNV, YYDKDF (reference sequence). This CDR3 spans 15 amino acids. With 3 bases removed from V and 8 bases from J, the gap between germline ends came to 14 bases.

V gene TRBV25-1 combines with J gene TRBJ2-1, with D possibly matching TRBD1 (5 bases). CDR1 and CDR2 (germline): MGHDK, SYGVNS. Trimming removed 1 base from V and 7 bases from J, with 17 bases in between. This CDR3 is built from 16 residues. CDR3: CASSEWSSNRLNEQFF. In nucleotides, the CDR3 is TGTGCCAGCAGTGAATGGTCCTCGAACAGGTTGAATGAGCAGTTCTTC.

The chain employs TRBV10-3 and TRBJ2-1, with D perhaps being TRBD1 or TRBD2 (5 bases each). Germline-derived CDR1 and CDR2 are ENHRY and SYGVKD. The CDR3 runs 14 residues. V lost 10 bases and J lost 1, with 14 bases in between. CDR3 sequence: CATRVAISYNEQFF. CDR3 DNA sequence: TGTGCCACCAGGGTAGCGATTTCCTACAATGAGCAGTTCTTC.

V usage is TRBV10-3 and J usage is TRBJ1-4; tentatively, D is TRBD1 (5 bases). Germline CDR1 reads ENHRY; CDR2 reads SYGVKD. V lost 4 bases and J 8 bases, leaving 11 bases between the germline ends. The CDR3 consists of 13 residues. DNA of the CDR3: TGTGCCATCAGTGGGGGTAGGGGAGAAAAACTGTTTTTT. It codes for CAISGGRGEKLFF.

The rearrangement links TRBV6-5 to TRBJ1-2; 9 positions agree with TRBD1. This CDR3 region has 16 residues. The V gene end was trimmed by 2 bases and the J gene end by 6 bases; junction bases not matched to a gene: 10. Germline V lookup: CDR1 MNHEY, CDR2 SVGAGI. CDR3 loop: CASSYTDRGSPNGYTF. CDR3 nucleotide sequence: TGTGCCAGCAGTTACACGGACAGGGGCAGTCCGAATGGCTACACCTTC.

This chain joins TRBV5-1 and TRBJ2-5; 10 nucleotides agree with TRBD1. CDR1 and CDR2 (germline): SGHRS, YFSETQ. There are 16 residues in the CDR3. The ends lost 0 bases at V and 1 base at J; junction bases unmatched: 3. In DNA, the CDR3 is TGCGCCAGCAGCTTGGCAGGGACAGGGGTCCAAGAGACCCAGTACTTC. Its translation: CASSLAGTGVQETQYF.

The J gene is TRBJ2-3, the V gene TRBV3-1 (or the pseudogene TRBV3-2); 7 nucleotides line up with TRBD2. The junction had 8 bases not matched to a gene; V was cut back by 2 bases and J by 6 bases. This CDR3 is built from 15 residues. The germline V gene encodes CDR1 LGHDT and CDR2 YNNKEL (reference sequence). The CDR3 DNA is TGTGCCAGCAGCCAACCGGGACTAATGGTGGATACGCAGTATTTT. Its protein is CASSQPGLMVDTQYF.

The J gene is TRBJ2-7, the V gene TRBV7-9; 10 bases map to TRBD1. Germline V CDR1 and CDR2: SEHNR, FQNEAQ (reference sequence). With V trimmed by 5 bases and J by 3 bases, 7 bases remained unmatched. This CDR3 comprises 15 residues. The CDR3 loop is CASSPIRDRGYEQYF. Here the CDR3 DNA reads TGTGCCAGCAGCCCGATTCGGGACAGGGGCTACGAGCAGTACTTC.